Only a few counts were recorded for the clone carrying this TCR beta chain. CDR3 length: 16 residues. Germline CDR1 and CDR2: SGHTA and FQGNSA. The trim removed 0 bases at V and 6 bases at J, leaving 8 bases unmatched. The TCR beta CDR3 regions underwent amplification using RNA transcripts as the source. HTBI primers were the set used in a first-round RT-PCR of the TCR CDR3. TCRdb re-analysed the multiplex PCR reads in MiXCR, keeping a single row per CDR3 protein. The sample lists around 300,000 distinct CDR3 sequences, 11% to 15% seen once, with 20% to 25% in the top ten. This sample is drawn from a study of T cells in Graves' hyperthyroidism and ophthalmopathy.

The receptor was derived from a woman in her 30s with Graves' hyperthyroidism. The chain carries TRBV7-2 and TRBJ2-7; 10 bases agree with TRBD1. Sequencing was done on a sample of blood. Written as DNA, the CDR3 is TGTGCCAGCAGCTTAGCAATAGACAGGGGGCGTTTCGAGCAGTACTTC. Its protein product is CASSLAIDRGRFEQYF.